One sample yielded the 17 T cell receptor beta chains listed below, sequenced in a study of preoperative IRX-2 immunotherapy in early breast cancer. Treatment defined: preoperative locoregional IRX-2 cytokine immunotherapy. Produced via immunoSEQ multiplex PCR; TCRdb's table is partial and in-frame only. The data hold about 38,000 clones, with roughly 80% observed a single time. Sequences were derived from lymph node tissue, sampled after IRX-2 immunotherapy. The receptors come from a human donor with breast cancer.

This chain joins TRBV12-5 and TRBJ1-1, with D maybe TRBD1 (6 bases). CDR1 is LGHNT, CDR2 FRNRAP, per germline. V lost 7 bases and J lost 2, with 14 bases in between. The CDR3 sequence is 14 residues long. DNA of the CDR3: TGTGCTAGTGCCATAGGGGGGGCTAACACTGAAGCTTTCTTT. This translates into CASAIGGANTEAFF.

The gene calls are TRBV11-3 and TRBJ2-3; D is perhaps TRBD2 (7 bases). The V gene's germline CDR1 is SGHNT and CDR2 YENEEA. Trimming took 4 bases from V and 4 from J, leaving 21 bases between them. The CDR3 sequence is 17 residues long. CDR3 in DNA: TGTGCCAGCAGCTCTTATCTAGGGGGAGGGTTGGCAGATACGCAGTATTTT. Protein product: CASSSYLGGGLADTQYF.

Notes on this clone: One end of the junction varies from germline; a read error may be responsible. V usage is TRBV6-4 and J usage is TRBJ2-5; 9 nucleotides match TRBD1. Germline assignment: CDR1 MRHNA and CDR2 SNTAGT. CDR3 length equals 16 residues. The CDR3 DNA reads TGTGCCAGCAGTTACTCGATAGGGGGGACAGGGGAGACCCAGTACTTC. This sequence encodes CASSYSIGGTGETQYF.

The chain couples TRBV11-3 to TRBJ1-5, with D possibly matching TRBD1 (5 bases). The CDR3 spans 15 residues. With 5 bases removed from V and 7 bases from J, the gap between germline ends came to 18 bases. CDR1 and CDR2 (germline): SGHNT, YENEEA. The CDR3 reads CASSLGTSSVQPQHF. The DNA of the CDR3 is TGTGCCAGCAGCCTCGGGACCTCGTCGGTACAGCCCCAGCATTTT.

This rearrangement joins TRBV6-8 to TRBJ2-3, with 7 bases identical to TRBD2. The V gene's germline CDR1 is MNHGY and CDR2 SAAAGT. J lost 0 bases, V lost 6 bases, and 3 bases had no gene match. This CDR3 spans 14 amino acids. The CDR3: CASRWGGSTDTQYF. As DNA, the CDR3 is TGTGCCAGCAGATGGGGGGGAAGCACAGATACGCAGTATTTT.

V gene TRBV15 combines with J gene TRBJ1-6; D gene uncertain. The CDR3 totals 15 residues. V was shortened by 4 bases and J by 7 bases, with 14 bases between the two germline ends. Germline V gives CDR1 LNHNV, CDR2 YYDKDF (reference sequence). In DNA form, the CDR3 reads TGTGCCACCAGCATAAGGAAAGGGAAGAATTCACCCCTCCACTTT. Translation: CATSIRKGKNSPLHF.

The chain joins TRBV11-3 to TRBJ1-1; TRBD1 is a possible D gene (6 bases). The V end was cut by 2 bases, the J end by 1 base, with 8 bases between. Per germline, CDR1 SGHNT and CDR2 YENEEA. This CDR3 contains 14 residues. As DNA, the CDR3 is TGTGCCAGCAGCTTACCACAGGGGAACACTGAAGCTTTCTTT. Amino acid sequence: CASSLPQGNTEAFF. The variable domain in full, completed from reference TRBV11-3 and TRBJ1-1, reads EAGVVQSPRYKIIEKKQPVAFWCNPISGHNTLYWYLQNLGQGPELLIRYENEEAVDDSQLPKDRFSAERLKGVDSTLKIQPAELGDSAVYLCASSLPQGNTEAFFGQGTRLTVV.

The rearrangement links TRBV19 to TRBJ1-2, with 7 bases that match TRBD1. The CDR3 covers 15 residues. Germline-derived CDR1 and CDR2 are LNHDA and SQIVND (reference sequence). V dropped 4 bases and J dropped 0; count of bases not matched to a gene: 5. DNA for the CDR3: TGTGCCAGTAGTAAAGACAGGGCTTCTAACTATGGCTACACCTTC. This encodes CASSKDRASNYGYTF.

This chain links TRBV6-8 with TRBJ1-1; no clear D gene. The CDR3 has 13 amino acids. CDR1 is MNHGY, CDR2 SAAAGT, per germline. V lost 2 bases, J lost 1 base, and 5 bases lay in between. This chain's CDR3 is CASSYGENTEAFF. The DNA for the CDR3 is TGTGCCAGCAGTTACGGAGAGAACACTGAAGCTTTCTTT.

The CDR3 coding sequence is TGCGCCAGCAGCTTTGAGGGCCCCCACTCACCCCTCCACTTT. This translates into CASSFEGPHSPLHF. The chain has TRBV5-1 and TRBJ1-6; D not resolved. Germline V gene sequence: CDR1 SGHRS, CDR2 YFSETQ. CDR3 size: 14 residues. V lost 2 bases and J lost 10, with 13 bases in between.

This sequence joins TRBV6-8 and TRBJ2-1; D remains unclear. Looked up from germline, CDR1 is MNHGY and CDR2 is SAAAGT. The CDR3 is 12 residues long. The V end lost 6 bases, the J end lost 5 bases, and 8 bases lay between the germline ends. The CDR3 reads CASRDTNNEQFF. CDR3 DNA: TGTGCCAGCAGAGACACCAACAATGAGCAGTTCTTC.

The chain couples TRBV28 to TRBJ2-7; D might be TRBD2 (6 bases). The germline gives CDR1 MDHEN, CDR2 SYDVKM. V was clipped by 6 bases and J by 7 bases, with 13 bases between them. The CDR3 sequence is 12 residues long. The CDR3 DNA sequence: TGTGCCAGCAGGTCGGGGGAGGTGGAGCAGTACTTC. Its translation: CASRSGEVEQYF.

The J gene is TRBJ1-1, the V gene TRBV11-3; 7 bases are a match to TRBD1. The trim removed 5 bases at V and 0 bases at J, leaving 9 bases unmatched. Per germline, CDR1 SGHNT and CDR2 YENEEA. This CDR3 has 16 residues. In DNA, the CDR3 is TGTGCCAGCAGCCCTCTTAGGGGACAGATGAACACTGAAGCTTTCTTT. It translates to CASSPLRGQMNTEAFF. Based on the CDR3 plus reference TRBV11-3 and TRBJ1-1, the full variable domain is EAGVVQSPRYKIIEKKQPVAFWCNPISGHNTLYWYLQNLGQGPELLIRYENEEAVDDSQLPKDRFSAERLKGVDSTLKIQPAELGDSAVYLCASSPLRGQMNTEAFFGQGTRLTVV.

Points on this clone: One junction end disagrees with the germline gene, perhaps due to a read error. The chain is built from TRBV5-1 and TRBJ2-6; tentative D call: TRBD1 (5 bases). The CDR3 length is 17 residues. Germline V gene lookup returns CDR1 SGHRS and CDR2 YFSETQ. CDR3 DNA sequence: TGCGCCAGCACCCCAGGACCGCGAAACTCTGGGGCCAACGTCTTGACTTTC. The encoded protein is CASTPGPRNSGANVLTF.

Only a few counts were recorded for this clone. The rearrangement joins TRBV6-8 to TRBJ1-2, with 8 bases aligning to TRBD1. In germline, CDR1 is MNHGY, CDR2 SAAAGT. CDR3 length: 15 amino acids. The V gene end was trimmed by 6 bases and the J gene end by 4 bases; junction bases not matched to a gene: 10. CDR3 sequence: CASRPISGTGYGYTF. CDR3 DNA sequence: TGTGCCAGCAGACCCATTTCCGGGACAGGCTATGGCTACACCTTC.

V is TRBV12-2 and J is TRBJ2-3; the DNA was not used to check the table's D call, TRBD1. TRBV12-2 is listed as a pseudogene. The CDR3 has 19 amino acids. CDR3 sequence reads: CASRLGVRKGALLTDTQYF. In DNA, the CDR3 is TGTGCAAGTCGCTTAGGGGTACGAAAGGGGGCGCTTTTGACAGATACGCAGTATTTT.

The V gene is TRBV6-8, the J gene TRBJ2-7; TRBD2 is a possible D gene (5 bases). V was clipped by 10 bases and J by 7 bases, with 23 bases between them. Germline CDR1 reads MNHGY; CDR2 reads SAAAGT. CDR3 length equals 14 residues. For the CDR3, the DNA is TGTGCCATCAGCGCCGGTGAGGACTGGGTGGAGCAGTACTTC. Its translation is CAISAGEDWVEQYF.